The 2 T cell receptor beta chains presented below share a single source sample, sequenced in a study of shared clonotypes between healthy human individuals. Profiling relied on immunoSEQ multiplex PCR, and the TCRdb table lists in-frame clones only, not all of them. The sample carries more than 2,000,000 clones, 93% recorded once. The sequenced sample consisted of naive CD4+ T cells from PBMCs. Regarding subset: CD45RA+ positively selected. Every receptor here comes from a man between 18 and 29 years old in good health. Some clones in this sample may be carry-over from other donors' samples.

CDR3 coding DNA: TGTGCCAGCTCAGAGGAGGAGCTGTTTTTT. Its protein is CASSEEELFF. The chain uses TRBV18 and TRBJ2-2; D call uncertain. V was clipped by 5 bases and J by 10 bases, with 5 bases between them. The V gene's germline CDR1 is KGHSH and CDR2 LQKENI. The CDR3 contains 10 residues. Full variable domain (outside the CDR3, taken from reference TRBV18 and TRBJ2-2): NAGVMQNPRHLVRRRGQEARLRCSPMKGHSHVYWYRQLPEEGLKFMVYLQKENIIDESGMPKERFSAEFPKEGPSILRIQQVVRGDSAAYFCASSEEELFFGEGSRLTVL.

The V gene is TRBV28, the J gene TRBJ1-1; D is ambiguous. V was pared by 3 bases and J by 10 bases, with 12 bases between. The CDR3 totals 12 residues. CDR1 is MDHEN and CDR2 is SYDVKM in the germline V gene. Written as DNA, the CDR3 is TGTGCCAGCAGTTTGTGGGCTGATGGAGCTTTCTTT. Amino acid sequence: CASSLWADGAFF.